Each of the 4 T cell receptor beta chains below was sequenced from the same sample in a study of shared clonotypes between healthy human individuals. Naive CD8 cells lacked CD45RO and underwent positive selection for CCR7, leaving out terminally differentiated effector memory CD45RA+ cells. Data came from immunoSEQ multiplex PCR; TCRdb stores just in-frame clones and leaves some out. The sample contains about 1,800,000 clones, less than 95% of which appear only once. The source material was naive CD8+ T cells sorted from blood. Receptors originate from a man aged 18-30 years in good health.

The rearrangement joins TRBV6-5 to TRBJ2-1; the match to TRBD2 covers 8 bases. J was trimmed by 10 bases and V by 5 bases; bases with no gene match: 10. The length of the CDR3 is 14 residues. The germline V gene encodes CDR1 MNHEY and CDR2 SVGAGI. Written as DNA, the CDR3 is TGTGCCAGCAGTAGACCAGCGGGAGAGGGGGAGCAGTTCTTC. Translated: CASSRPAGEGEQFF.

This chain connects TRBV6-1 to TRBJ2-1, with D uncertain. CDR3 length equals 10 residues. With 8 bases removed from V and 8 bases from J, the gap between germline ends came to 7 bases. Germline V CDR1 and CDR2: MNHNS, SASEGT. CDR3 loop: CASSEYEQFF. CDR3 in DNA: TGTGCCAGCTCAGAGTATGAGCAGTTCTTC.

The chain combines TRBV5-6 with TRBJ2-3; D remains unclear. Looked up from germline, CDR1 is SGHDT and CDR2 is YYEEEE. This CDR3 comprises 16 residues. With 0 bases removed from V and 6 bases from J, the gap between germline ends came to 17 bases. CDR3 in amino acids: CASSLATNPILDTQYF. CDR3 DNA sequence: TGTGCCAGCAGCTTGGCAACTAACCCAATATTGGATACGCAGTATTTT.

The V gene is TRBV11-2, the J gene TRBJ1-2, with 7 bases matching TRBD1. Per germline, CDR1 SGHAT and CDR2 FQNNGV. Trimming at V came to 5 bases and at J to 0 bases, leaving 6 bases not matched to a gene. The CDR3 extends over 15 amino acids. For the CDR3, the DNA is TGTGCCAGCAGCCCCACAGGGGATCCTAACTATGGCTACACCTTC. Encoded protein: CASSPTGDPNYGYTF.